These T cell receptor beta chains were read from a single sample in a study of T cell repertoires in cytomegalovirus infection. Their target antigens are unknown. MiXCR was run by TCRdb on the reads, yielding one entry per CDR3 protein. Of approximately 1,000,000 distinct CDR3 sequences in the sample, roughly 31% are singletons; the top ten hold 11% to 15%. The source was cultured CD8+ T cells from PBMCs, collected from culture after CMV antigen stimulation. The receptor source for this set is a human donor in good health (CMV status not recorded). Some clones in this sample may be carry-over from other donors' samples. CDR3s leave out the opening cysteine and the closing phenylalanine or tryptophan. D genes are given only for firm matches. The size of a clone is reported for some rows only, either as once, few or many, or as a class for expanded clones.

d_gene: TRBD2
abundance: NA
v_gene: TRBV12-3/TRBV12-4
j_gene: TRBJ2-1
CDR3aa: ASKLAGGSEQF

d_gene: NA
abundance: NA
v_gene: TRBV27
j_gene: TRBJ1-1
CDR3aa: ASSLSSGRGATEAF

d_gene: TRBD1
abundance: many
v_gene: TRBV5-4
j_gene: TRBJ2-2
CDR3aa: ASSLGTGSTGELF

d_gene: NA
abundance: NA
v_gene: TRBV6-1
j_gene: TRBJ1-1
CDR3aa: ASQSGAGTEAF

d_gene: NA
abundance: NA
v_gene: TRBV27
j_gene: TRBJ1-2
CDR3aa: ASSLGGRTAFYGYT

d_gene: TRBD1
abundance: NA
v_gene: TRBV6-6
j_gene: TRBJ2-3
CDR3aa: ASLRDRGSDTQY

d_gene: TRBD2
abundance: few
v_gene: TRBV25-1
j_gene: TRBJ2-5
CDR3aa: ASSENGLAGAETQY

d_gene: NA
abundance: NA
v_gene: TRBV5-1
j_gene: TRBJ2-2
CDR3aa: ASSLSQPVTGELF

d_gene: TRBD1
abundance: many
v_gene: TRBV10-3
j_gene: TRBJ2-7
CDR3aa: AIRGQVYEQY

d_gene: NA
abundance: NA
v_gene: TRBV7-9
j_gene: TRBJ2-1
CDR3aa: ASSGGSYLINEQF

d_gene: TRBD1
abundance: NA
v_gene: TRBV6-1
j_gene: TRBJ2-1
CDR3aa: ASSLLRTGFYNEQF

d_gene: NA
abundance: once
v_gene: TRBV2
j_gene: TRBJ2-3
CDR3aa: ANSVARRGIRDTQY

d_gene: TRBD1
abundance: NA
v_gene: TRBV6-5
j_gene: TRBJ1-4
CDR3aa: ASSYPEGAEKLF

d_gene: NA
abundance: NA
v_gene: TRBV2
j_gene: TRBJ1-1
CDR3aa: ARAGADPTEAF

d_gene: NA
abundance: NA
v_gene: TRBV7-6
j_gene: TRBJ2-2
CDR3aa: ASSSLLGSGELF

d_gene: NA
abundance: few
v_gene: TRBV7-6
j_gene: TRBJ2-1
CDR3aa: ASSFRVTDEQF

d_gene: NA
abundance: many
v_gene: TRBV24-1
j_gene: TRBJ2-1
CDR3aa: ATSDLRGSEQF

d_gene: TRBD1
abundance: NA
v_gene: TRBV7-6
j_gene: TRBJ2-2
CDR3aa: ASSEQGEDTGELF

d_gene: TRBD2
abundance: many
v_gene: TRBV7-2
j_gene: TRBJ2-3
CDR3aa: ASSPSGFTDTQY